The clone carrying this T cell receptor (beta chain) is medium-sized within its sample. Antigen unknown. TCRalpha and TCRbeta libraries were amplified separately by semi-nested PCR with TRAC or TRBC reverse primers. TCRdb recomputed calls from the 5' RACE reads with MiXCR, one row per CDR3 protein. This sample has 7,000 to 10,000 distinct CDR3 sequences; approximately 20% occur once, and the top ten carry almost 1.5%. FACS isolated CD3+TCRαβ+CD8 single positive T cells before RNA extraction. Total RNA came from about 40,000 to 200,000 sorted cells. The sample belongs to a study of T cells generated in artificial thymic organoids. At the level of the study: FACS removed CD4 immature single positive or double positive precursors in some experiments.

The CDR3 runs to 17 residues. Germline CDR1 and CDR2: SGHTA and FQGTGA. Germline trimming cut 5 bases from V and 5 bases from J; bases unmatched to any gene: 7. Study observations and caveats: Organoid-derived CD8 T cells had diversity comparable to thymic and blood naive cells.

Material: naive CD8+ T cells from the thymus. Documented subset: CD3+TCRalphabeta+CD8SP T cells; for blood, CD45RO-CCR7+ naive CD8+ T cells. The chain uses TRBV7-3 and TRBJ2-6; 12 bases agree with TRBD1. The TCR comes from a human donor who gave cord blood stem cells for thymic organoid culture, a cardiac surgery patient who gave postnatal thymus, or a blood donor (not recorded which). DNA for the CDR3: TGTGCCAGCAGCACCGGGACAGGGGGCATCTGGGCCAACGTCCTGACTTTC. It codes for CASSTGTGGIWANVLTF.